One and the same sample provided the 8 T cell receptor beta chains below, sequenced in a study of T cells in Graves' hyperthyroidism and ophthalmopathy. The source material, RNA transcripts, was used to amplify TCR beta CDR3 regions. HTBI primers were the set used in a first-round RT-PCR of the TCR CDR3. TCRdb reanalysed the multiplex PCR reads using MiXCR and keeps one entry per CDR3 protein. The repertoire holds 450,000 to 700,000 distinct CDR3 sequences, with around 42% as singletons. Sequencing was performed on peripheral blood or thyroid tissue (not recorded which). The receptors were gathered from an adult woman with Graves' disease, either hyperthyroidism or ophthalmopathy (not recorded which).

This clonotype was counted at least ten times. CDR3 residues: CASRPGPLLSYEQYF. CDR3 coding DNA: TGCGCCAGCAGGCCCGGGCCGCTGCTCTCCTACGAGCAGTACTTC. The chain is built from TRBV10-2 and TRBJ2-7, with D hard to call. V was pared by 6 bases and J by 0 bases, with 15 bases between. CDR1 is WSHSY and CDR2 is SAAADI in the germline V gene. The CDR3 has 15 amino acids.

The chain recombines TRBV18 with TRBJ1-2; no clear D gene. Germline V gene sequence: CDR1 KGHSH, CDR2 LQKENI. Trimming left V 5 bases short and J 0 bases short, with 31 bases between. CDR3 length equals 21 residues. CDR3 loop: CASSTGPKLYLLGRANYGYTF. The CDR3 DNA reads TGTGCCAGCTCAACCGGGCCAAAACTTTATCTTTTGGGCCGAGCTAACTATGGCTACACCTTC. Supplemented by reference TRBV18 and TRBJ1-2, the full variable domain reads NAGVMQNPRHLVRRRGQEARLRCSPMKGHSHVYWYRQLPEEGLKFMVYLQKENIIDESGMPKERFSAEFPKEGPSILRIQQVVRGDSAAYFCASSTGPKLYLLGRANYGYTFGSGTRLTVV.

The chain couples TRBV7-9 to TRBJ2-7, with 10 bases that match TRBD2. J lost 0 bases, V lost 6 bases, and 8 bases had no gene match. CDR1 SEHNR and CDR2 FQNEAQ come from the germline V gene (reference sequence). The CDR3 has 16 residues. The CDR3 here is CASSWPSGGTSYEQYF. CDR3 DNA sequence: TGTGCCAGCAGTTGGCCTAGCGGGGGAACCTCCTACGAGCAGTACTTC. Using reference TRBV7-9 and TRBJ2-7 for the parts outside the CDR3, the full variable domain is DTGVSQNPRHKITKRGQNVTFRCDPISEHNRLYWYRQTLGQGPEFLTYFQNEAQLEKSRLLSDRFSAERPKGSFSTLEIQRTEQGDSAMYLCASSWPSGGTSYEQYFGPGTRLTVT.

On this clonotype: It is unclear where the CDR3 begins or ends on the DNA, so no DNA is shown, and the CDR3 is as TCRdb lists it. The chain employs TRBV30 and TRBJ1-1. CDR1 and CDR2 (germline): GTSNPN, SVGIG (reference sequence). The CDR3 sequence runs 14 residues, both termini included. The CDR3 protein is CAWRDRDFGNEAFF.

This clonotype was seen repeatedly, ten times or more. The rearrangement uses TRBV4-1 and TRBJ1-2, with TRBD1 identical over 7 bases. In germline, CDR1 is MGHRA, CDR2 YSYEKL. CDR3 length: 14 residues. V shed 1 base, J shed 6 bases, and the junction held 5 bases outside the gene matches. CDR3 nucleotides: TGCGCCAGCAGCCAAGTCCGGGACAGCGATGGCTACACCTTC. This translates into CASSQVRDSDGYTF.

The chain combines TRBV10-2 with TRBJ1-1; D unresolved. The length of the CDR3 is 13 residues. V shed 1 base and J shed 4 bases, with 7 bases lying between them. Germline V gene data show CDR1 as WSHSY and CDR2 as SAAADI. The CDR3 nucleotides are TGCGCCAGCAGTGAGTGGGCAGCCACTGAAGCTTTCTTT. Residues: CASSEWAATEAFF.

This clonotype is a singleton in its sample. The V gene is TRBV10-3, the J gene TRBJ2-3; 9 bases map to TRBD2. The V segment lost 4 bases and the J segment 1 base; nucleotides outside the gene matches: 0. Germline CDR1 and CDR2: ENHRY and SYGVKD. The length of the CDR3 is 14 residues. The CDR3 nucleotides read TGTGCCATCAGTGGACTAGCGGGCACAGATACGCAGTATTTT. Protein: CAISGLAGTDTQYF.

This clonotype has ten or more counts. This sequence joins TRBV2 and TRBJ1-1, with TRBD1 matching 10 bases. This CDR3 is 16 amino acids long. CDR1 is SNHLY and CDR2 is FYNNEI in the germline V gene. The J segment lost 7 bases and the V segment lost 3 bases, leaving 11 bases of the junction unmatched. The CDR3 sequence is CASSEGARQGAGEAFF. The CDR3, as DNA: TGTGCCAGCAGTGAGGGGGCCCGACAGGGGGCGGGTGAAGCTTTCTTT.